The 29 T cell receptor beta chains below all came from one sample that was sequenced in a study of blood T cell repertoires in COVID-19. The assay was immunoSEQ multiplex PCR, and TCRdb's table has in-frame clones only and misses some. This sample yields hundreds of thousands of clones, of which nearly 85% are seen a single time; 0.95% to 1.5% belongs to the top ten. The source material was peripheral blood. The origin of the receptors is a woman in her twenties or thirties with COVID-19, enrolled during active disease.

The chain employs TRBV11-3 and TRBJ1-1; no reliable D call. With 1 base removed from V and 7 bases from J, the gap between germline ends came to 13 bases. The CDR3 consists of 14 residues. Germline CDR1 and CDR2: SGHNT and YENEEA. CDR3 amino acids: CASSLGAGSVEAFF. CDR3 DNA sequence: TGTGCCAGCAGCTTAGGAGCGGGGAGCGTTGAAGCTTTCTTT.

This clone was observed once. In nucleotides, the CDR3 is TGTGCCTGGAGTAGACTAGCGGGAGGGCCATCCTACGAGCAGTACTTC. It is translated as CAWSRLAGGPSYEQYF. V usage is TRBV30 and J usage is TRBJ2-7; 14 nucleotides line up with TRBD2. V was pared by 2 bases and J by 1 base, with 4 bases of the junction left unmatched. The CDR3 has 16 amino acids. CDR1 is GTSNPN and CDR2 is SVGIG in the germline V gene (reference sequence).

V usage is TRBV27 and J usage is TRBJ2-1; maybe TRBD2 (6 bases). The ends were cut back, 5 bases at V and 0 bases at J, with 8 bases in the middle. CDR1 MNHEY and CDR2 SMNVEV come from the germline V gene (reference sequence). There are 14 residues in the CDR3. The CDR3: CASSDGSSYNEQFF. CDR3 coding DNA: TGTGCCAGCAGTGACGGGAGCTCCTACAATGAGCAGTTCTTC.

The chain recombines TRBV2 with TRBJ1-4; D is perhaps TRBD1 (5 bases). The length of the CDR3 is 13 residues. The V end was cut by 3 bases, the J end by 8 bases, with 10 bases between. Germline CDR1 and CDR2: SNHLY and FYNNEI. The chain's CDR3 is CASSERGGEKLFF. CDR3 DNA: TGTGCCAGCAGTGAGAGGGGAGGGGAAAAACTGTTTTTT. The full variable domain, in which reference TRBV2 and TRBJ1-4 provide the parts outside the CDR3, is EPEVTQTPSHQVTQMGQEVILRCVPISNHLYFYWYRQILGQKVEFLVSFYNNEISEKSEIFDDQFSVERPDGSNFTLKIRSTKLEDSAMYFCASSERGGEKLFFGSGTQLSVL.

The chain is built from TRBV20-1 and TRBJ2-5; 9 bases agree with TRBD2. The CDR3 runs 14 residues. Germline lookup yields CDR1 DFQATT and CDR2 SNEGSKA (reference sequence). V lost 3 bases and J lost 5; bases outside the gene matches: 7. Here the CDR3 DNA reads TGCAGTGCTAGTGGCGGGAGGGCCGAGGAGACCCAGTACTTC. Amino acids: CSASGGRAEETQYF.

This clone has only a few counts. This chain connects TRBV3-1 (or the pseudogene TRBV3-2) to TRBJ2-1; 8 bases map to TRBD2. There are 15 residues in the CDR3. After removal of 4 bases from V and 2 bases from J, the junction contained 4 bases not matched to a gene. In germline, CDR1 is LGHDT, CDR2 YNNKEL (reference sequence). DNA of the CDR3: TGTGCCAGCAGCCTGGGACTAGGAACCTACAATGAGCAGTTCTTC. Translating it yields CASSLGLGTYNEQFF.

CDR3 nucleotides: TGTGCCAGCAGCTTAGGTCAGACAGATACGCAGTATTTT. Translation: CASSLGQTDTQYF. V and J are TRBV7-9 and TRBJ2-3; D not resolved. Germline V lookup: CDR1 SEHNR, CDR2 FQNEAQ (reference sequence). The CDR3 is made up of 13 amino acids. V was trimmed by 1 base and J by 3 bases, leaving 5 bases between them.

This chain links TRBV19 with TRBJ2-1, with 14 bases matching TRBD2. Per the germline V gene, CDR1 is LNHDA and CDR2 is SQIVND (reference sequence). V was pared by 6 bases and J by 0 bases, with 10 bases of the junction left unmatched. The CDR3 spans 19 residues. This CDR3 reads CASSRLAGGILSSYNEQFF. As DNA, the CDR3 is TGTGCCAGTAGCAGACTAGCGGGAGGGATATTAAGCTCCTACAATGAGCAGTTCTTC.

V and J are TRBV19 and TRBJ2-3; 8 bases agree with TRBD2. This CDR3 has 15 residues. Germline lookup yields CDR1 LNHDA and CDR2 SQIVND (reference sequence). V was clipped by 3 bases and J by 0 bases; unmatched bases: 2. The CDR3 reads CASSISGGSTDTQYF. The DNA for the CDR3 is TGTGCCAGTAGTATCAGCGGGGGTAGCACAGATACGCAGTATTTT.

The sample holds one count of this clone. CDR3 protein: CASPKSPTGLLFGNTIYF. CDR3 in DNA: TGTGCCAGCCCCAAGTCCCCGACAGGGCTTCTATTTGGAAACACCATATATTTT. The chain links TRBV6-4 to TRBJ1-3, with 7 bases fitting TRBD1. The trim removed 8 bases at V and 3 bases at J, leaving 19 bases unmatched. The CDR3 length is 18 residues. Germline loops: CDR1 MRHNA, CDR2 SNTAGT.

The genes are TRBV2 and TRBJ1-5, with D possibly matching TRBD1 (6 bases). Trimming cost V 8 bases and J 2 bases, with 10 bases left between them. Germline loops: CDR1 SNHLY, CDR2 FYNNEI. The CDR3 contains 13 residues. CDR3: CASRGGGNQPQHF. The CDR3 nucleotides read TGTGCCAGCCGAGGGGGGGGCAATCAGCCCCAGCATTTT.

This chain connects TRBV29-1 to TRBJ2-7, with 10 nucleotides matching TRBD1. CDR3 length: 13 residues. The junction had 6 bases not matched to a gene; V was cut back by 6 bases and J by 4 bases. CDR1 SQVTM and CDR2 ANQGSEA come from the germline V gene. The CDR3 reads CSVRDRGGYEQYF. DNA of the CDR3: TGCAGCGTGCGGGACAGGGGTGGGTACGAGCAGTACTTC.

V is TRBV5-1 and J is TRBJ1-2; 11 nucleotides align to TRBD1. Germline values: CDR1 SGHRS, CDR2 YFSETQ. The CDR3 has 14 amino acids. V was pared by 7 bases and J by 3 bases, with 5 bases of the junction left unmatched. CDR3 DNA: TGCGCCAGCGGGGACAGGGGGTACGACTATGGCTACACCTTC. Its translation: CASGDRGYDYGYTF.

CDR3 protein: CASSVGVGGEKLFF. CDR3 bases: TGTGCCAGCAGCGTAGGTGTAGGGGGAGAAAAACTGTTTTTT. This chain links TRBV9 with TRBJ1-4; D might be TRBD1 (6 bases). The length of the CDR3 is 14 residues. Looked up from germline, CDR1 is SGDLS and CDR2 is YYNGEE. Trimming took 0 bases from V and 8 from J, leaving 11 bases between them.

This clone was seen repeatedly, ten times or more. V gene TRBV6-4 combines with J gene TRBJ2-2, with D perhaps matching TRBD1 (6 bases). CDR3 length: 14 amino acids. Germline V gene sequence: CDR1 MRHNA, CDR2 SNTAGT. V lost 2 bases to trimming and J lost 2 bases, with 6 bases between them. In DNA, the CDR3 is TGTGCCAGCAGTGACGGGACAAACACCGGGGAGCTGTTTTTT. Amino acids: CASSDGTNTGELFF.

The CDR3 region is CASSLGEWQETQYF. Written as DNA, the CDR3 is TGCGCCAGCAGCTTGGGGGAGTGGCAAGAGACCCAGTACTTC. The chain uses TRBV5-1 and TRBJ2-5; weak D call: TRBD2 (5 bases). Germline CDR1 and CDR2: SGHRS and YFSETQ. There are 14 residues in the CDR3. The V end lost 0 bases, the J end lost 2 bases, and 8 bases lay between the germline ends.

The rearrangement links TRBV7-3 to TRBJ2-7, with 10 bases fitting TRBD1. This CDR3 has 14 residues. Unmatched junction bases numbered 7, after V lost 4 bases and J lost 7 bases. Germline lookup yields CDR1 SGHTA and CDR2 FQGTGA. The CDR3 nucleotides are TGTGCCAGCAGCTCCAGACAGGGGGCAAAAGAGCAGTACTTC. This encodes CASSSRQGAKEQYF.

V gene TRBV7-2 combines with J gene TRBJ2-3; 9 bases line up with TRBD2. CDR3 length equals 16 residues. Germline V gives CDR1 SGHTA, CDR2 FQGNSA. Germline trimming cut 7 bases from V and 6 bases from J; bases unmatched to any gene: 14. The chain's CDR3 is CASNPDGGRVGDTQYF. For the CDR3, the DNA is TGTGCCAGCAACCCGGACGGCGGGAGGGTGGGGGATACGCAGTATTTT.

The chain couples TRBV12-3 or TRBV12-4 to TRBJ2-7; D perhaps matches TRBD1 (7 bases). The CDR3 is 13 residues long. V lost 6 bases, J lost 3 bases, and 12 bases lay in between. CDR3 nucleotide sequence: TGTGCCAGCAGCCTCCAGGGGGGCTACGAGCAGTACTTC. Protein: CASSLQGGYEQYF.

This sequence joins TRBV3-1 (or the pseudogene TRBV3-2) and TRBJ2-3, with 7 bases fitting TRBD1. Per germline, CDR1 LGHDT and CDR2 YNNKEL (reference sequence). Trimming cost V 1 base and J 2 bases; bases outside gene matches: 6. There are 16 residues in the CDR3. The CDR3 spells CASSQGSQGHTDTQYF. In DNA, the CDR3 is TGTGCCAGCAGCCAAGGATCACAGGGGCACACAGATACGCAGTATTTT.

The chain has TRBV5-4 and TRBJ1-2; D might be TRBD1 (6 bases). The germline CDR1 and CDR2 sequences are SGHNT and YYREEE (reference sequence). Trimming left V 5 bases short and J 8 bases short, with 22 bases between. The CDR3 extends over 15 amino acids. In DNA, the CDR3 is TGTGCCAGCAGTCGTGGGGGCAGCCCTCAGGAGGGCTACACCTTC. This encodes CASSRGGSPQEGYTF. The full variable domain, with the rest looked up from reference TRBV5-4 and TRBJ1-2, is ETGVTQSPTHLIKTRGQQVTLRCSSQSGHNTVSWYQQALGQGPQFIFQYYREEENGRGNFPPRFSGLQFPNYSSELNVNALELDDSALYLCASSRGGSPQEGYTFGSGTRLTVV.

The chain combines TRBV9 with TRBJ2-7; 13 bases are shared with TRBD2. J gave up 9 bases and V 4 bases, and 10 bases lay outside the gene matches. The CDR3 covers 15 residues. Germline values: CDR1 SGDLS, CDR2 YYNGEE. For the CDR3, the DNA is TGTGCCAGCAGCTTGGGGGGGACTAGCGGGACTGTGCAGTACTTC. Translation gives CASSLGGTSGTVQYF. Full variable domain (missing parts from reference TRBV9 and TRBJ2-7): DSGVTQTPKHLITATGQRVTLRCSPRSGDLSVYWYQQSLDQGLQFLIQYYNGEERAKGNILERFSAQQFPDLHSELNLSSLELGDSALYFCASSLGGTSGTVQYFGPGTRLTVT.

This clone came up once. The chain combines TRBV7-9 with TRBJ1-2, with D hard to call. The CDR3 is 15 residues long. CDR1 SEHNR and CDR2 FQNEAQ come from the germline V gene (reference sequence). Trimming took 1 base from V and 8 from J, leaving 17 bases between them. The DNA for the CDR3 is TGTGCCAGCAGCTTAGATCTGGTGCGGATATTAGGCTACACCTTC. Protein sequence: CASSLDLVRILGYTF.

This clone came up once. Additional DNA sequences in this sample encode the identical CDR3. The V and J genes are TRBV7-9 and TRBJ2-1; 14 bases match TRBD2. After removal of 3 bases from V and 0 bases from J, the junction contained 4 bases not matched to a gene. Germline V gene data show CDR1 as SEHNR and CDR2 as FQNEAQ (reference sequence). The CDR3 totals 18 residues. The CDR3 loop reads CASSLGTSGGFSYNEQFF. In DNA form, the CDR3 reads TGTGCCAGCAGCTTGGGGACTAGCGGGGGTTTCTCCTACAATGAGCAGTTCTTC.

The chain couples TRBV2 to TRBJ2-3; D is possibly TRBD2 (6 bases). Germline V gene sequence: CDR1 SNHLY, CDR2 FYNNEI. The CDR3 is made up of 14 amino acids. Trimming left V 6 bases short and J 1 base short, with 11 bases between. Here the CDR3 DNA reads TGTGCCAGCAGAACTAGCCGCGGCACAGATACGCAGTATTTT. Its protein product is CASRTSRGTDTQYF.

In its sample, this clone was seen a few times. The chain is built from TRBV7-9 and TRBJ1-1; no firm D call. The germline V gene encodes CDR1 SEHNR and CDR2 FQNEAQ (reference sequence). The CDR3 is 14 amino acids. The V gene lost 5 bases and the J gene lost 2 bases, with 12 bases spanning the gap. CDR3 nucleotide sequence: TGTGCCAGCAGCGTCATTCACAGAAACACTGAAGCTTTCTTT. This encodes CASSVIHRNTEAFF.

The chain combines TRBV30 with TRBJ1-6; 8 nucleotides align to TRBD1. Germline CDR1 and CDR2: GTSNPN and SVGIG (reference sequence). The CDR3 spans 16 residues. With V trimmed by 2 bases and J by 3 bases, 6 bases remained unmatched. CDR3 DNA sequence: TGTGCCTGGAGTCAGGGGGCGCGTAACTATAATTCACCCCTCCACTTT. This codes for CAWSQGARNYNSPLHF.

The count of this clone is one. CDR3 in amino acids: CASSLAPSGTRRNEQYF. DNA for the CDR3: TGCGCCAGCAGCTTGGCCCCTAGCGGGACTAGAAGAAACGAGCAGTACTTC. The gene calls are TRBV5-1 and TRBJ2-7; 9 nucleotides line up with TRBD2. This CDR3 is built from 17 residues. V was pared by 0 bases and J by 5 bases, with 12 bases of the junction left unmatched. The V gene's germline CDR1 is SGHRS and CDR2 YFSETQ.

DNA for the CDR3: TGCGCCAGCAGCCAGCAACCGGGACAGACAAATTCACCCCTCCACTTT. Amino acids: CASSQQPGQTNSPLHF. This chain uses TRBV4-3 with TRBJ1-6; 7 bases line up with TRBD1. The CDR3 is made up of 16 amino acids. CDR1 is LGHNA and CDR2 is YSLEER in the germline V gene. The trim removed 3 bases at V and 7 bases at J, leaving 9 bases unmatched.